This T cell receptor (beta chain) was profiled in a study of T cells after posttransplantation cyclophosphamide. Study outcomes and limitations: Blood and skin or GI T cell repertoires showed limited TRB overlap. Donor-recipient repertoire similarity was low at 1-2 months, rising over year one. Recipient CMV seropositivity and CMV reactivation strongly tracked TRB clonality.

The V end was cut by 1 base, the J end by 2 bases, with 8 bases between. Germline CDR1 is SGHKS and CDR2 is YYEKEE (reference sequence). The CDR3 is 14 residues long. As regards this clone: Its antigen remains unidentified.

Sequencing was performed with immunoSEQ multiplex PCR; in TCRdb, only in-frame clones are kept and a portion is missing. The profile shows some 17,000 clones, roughly 76% of them singletons. Cyclophosphamide on days +3 and +4 followed busulfan-fludarabine conditioning and a marrow graft. Sequencing used CD8+ T cells sorted from PBMCs, obtained roughly 2,000 days after a stem cell transplant with posttransplant cyclophosphamide. This chain joins TRBV5-5 and TRBJ2-3; D is undetermined. The TCR was taken from a female patient in her thirties or forties who received an allogeneic stem cell transplant from a related donor, was CMV-positive, and had no GVHD. Some T cells may have originated in the graft donor. The CDR3 here is CASSLRDTTDTQYF. For the CDR3, the DNA is TGTGCCAGCAGCTTGCGAGACACCACAGATACGCAGTATTTT.